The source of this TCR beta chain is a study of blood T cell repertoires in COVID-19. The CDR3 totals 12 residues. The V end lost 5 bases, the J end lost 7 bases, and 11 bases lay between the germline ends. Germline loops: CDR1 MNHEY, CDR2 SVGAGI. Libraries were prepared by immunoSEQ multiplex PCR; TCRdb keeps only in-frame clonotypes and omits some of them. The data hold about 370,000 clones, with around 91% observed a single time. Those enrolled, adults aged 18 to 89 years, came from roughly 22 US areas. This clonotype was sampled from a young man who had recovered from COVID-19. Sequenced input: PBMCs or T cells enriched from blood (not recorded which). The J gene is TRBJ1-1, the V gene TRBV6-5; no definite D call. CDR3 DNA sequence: TGTGCCAGCAGTCCCAATGAGGTTGAAGCTTTCTTT. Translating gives CASSPNEVEAFF.